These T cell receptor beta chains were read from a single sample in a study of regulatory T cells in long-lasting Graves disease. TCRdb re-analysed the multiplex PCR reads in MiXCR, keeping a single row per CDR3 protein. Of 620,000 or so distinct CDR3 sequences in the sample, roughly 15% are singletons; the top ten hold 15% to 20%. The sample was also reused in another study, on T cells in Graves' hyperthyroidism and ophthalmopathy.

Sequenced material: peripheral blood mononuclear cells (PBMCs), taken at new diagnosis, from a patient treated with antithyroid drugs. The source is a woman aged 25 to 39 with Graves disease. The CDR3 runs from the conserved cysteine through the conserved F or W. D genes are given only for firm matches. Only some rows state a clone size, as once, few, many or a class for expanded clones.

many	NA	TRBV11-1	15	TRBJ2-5	TGTGCCAGCAGCTACAACCCGTGGGTCGGAGAGACCCAGTACTTC	CASSYNPWVGETQYF
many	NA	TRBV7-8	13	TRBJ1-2	TGTGCCAGCAGCTTAAATGGGTTATATGGCTACACCTTC	CASSLNGLYGYTF
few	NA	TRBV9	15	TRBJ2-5	TGTGCCAGCAGCGTAGGTGTACAGGGAGTAGAGACCCAGTACTTC	CASSVGVQGVETQYF
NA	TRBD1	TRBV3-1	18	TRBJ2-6	TGTGCCAGCAGCCTGCCGGGACAGGGAGGATCTGGGGCCAACGTCCTGACTTTC	CASSLPGQGGSGANVLTF
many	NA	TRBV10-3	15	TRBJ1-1	TGTGCCATCAGTGAAGGTTCTGGGGGGAACACTGAAGCTTTCTTT	CAISEGSGGNTEAFF
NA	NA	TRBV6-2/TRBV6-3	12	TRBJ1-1	TGTGCCAGCAGTTACGGGACGTACGGGGCTTTCTTT	CASSYGTYGAFF
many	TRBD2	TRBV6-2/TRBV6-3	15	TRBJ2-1	TGTGCCAGCAGCATAACTAGCGGGAGTCAGGATGAGCAGTTCTTC	CASSITSGSQDEQFF
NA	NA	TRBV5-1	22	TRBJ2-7	TGCGCCAGCAGCTTGGGCGGCCTACGGGGGTCGGGCCACAGAGCCGGGGTCCACGAGCAGTACTTC	CASSLGGLRGSGHRAGVHEQYF
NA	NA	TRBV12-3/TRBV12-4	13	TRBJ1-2	TGTGCCAGCAGTTTAGCGCCAGGGTACGGCTACACCTTC	CASSLAPGYGYTF
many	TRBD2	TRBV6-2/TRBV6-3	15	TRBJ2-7	TGTGCCAGCAGTAGACCCCTAGCGGGCCGCTACGAGCAGTACTTC	CASSRPLAGRYEQYF
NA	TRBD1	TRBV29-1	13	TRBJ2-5	TGCAGCGCTCGCGACAGGGCCTGGGAGACCCAGTACTTC	CSARDRAWETQYF
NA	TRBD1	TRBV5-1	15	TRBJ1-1	TGCGCCAGCAGCTGGGACAGGGGGAGGAACACTGAAGCTTTCTTT	CASSWDRGRNTEAFF
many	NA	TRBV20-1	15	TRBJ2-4	TGCAGTGCTAGTCACGCGGGACTAGCCAAAAACATTCAGTACTTC	CSASHAGLAKNIQYF
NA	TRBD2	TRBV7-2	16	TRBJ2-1	TGTGCCAGCAGCTCTAGTAGCGGGAAGTCCTACAATGAGCAGTTCTTC	CASSSSSGKSYNEQFF
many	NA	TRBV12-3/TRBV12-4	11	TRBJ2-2	TGTGCCAGCAGTAACACCGGGGAGCTGTTTTTT	CASSNTGELFF
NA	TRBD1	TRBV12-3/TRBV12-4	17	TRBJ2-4	TGTGCCAGCCAGGGGGTTGCCATTCCGCTCGGTAAAAACATTCAGTACTTC	CASQGVAIPLGKNIQYF
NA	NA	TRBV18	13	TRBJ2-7	TGTGCCAGCTCACCACGGGAGGCGGAGGGGCAGTACTTC	CASSPREAEGQYF
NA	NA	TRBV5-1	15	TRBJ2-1	TGCGCCAGCAGCTTAGGGGACGGGACCTACAATGAGCAGTTCTTC	CASSLGDGTYNEQFF
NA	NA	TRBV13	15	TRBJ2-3	TGTGCCAGCAGCTTAGGACCCCCACTTAGCGATACGCAGTATTTT	CASSLGPPLSDTQYF
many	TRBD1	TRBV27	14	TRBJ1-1	TGTGCCAGCAGTGACACCGGGACAGGCCGTTCAGCTTTCTTT	CASSDTGTGRSAFF
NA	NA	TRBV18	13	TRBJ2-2	TGTGCCAGCTCACCTACGAGCGCCGGGGAGCTGTTTTTT	CASSPTSAGELFF
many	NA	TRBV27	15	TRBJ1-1	TGTGCCAGCAGTTTCGCGCAGGACCTGAACACTGAAGCTTTCTTT	CASSFAQDLNTEAFF
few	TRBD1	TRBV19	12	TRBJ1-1	TGTGCCAGTATGGAGCGGACAGGGGAAGCTTTCTTT	CASMERTGEAFF
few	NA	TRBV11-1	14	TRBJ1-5	TGTGCCAGCATCCCGACCCCACACAATCAGCCCCAGCATTTT	CASIPTPHNQPQHF
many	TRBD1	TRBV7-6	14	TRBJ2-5	TGTGCCAGCAGAAGGACAGGCCTTCAAGAGACCCAGTACTTC	CASRRTGLQETQYF
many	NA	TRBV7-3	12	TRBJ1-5	TGTGCCAGCAGCTTAACGGCTCAGCCCCAGCATTTT	CASSLTAQPQHF
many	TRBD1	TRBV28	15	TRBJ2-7	TGTGCCAGCAAAGCGGGACAGGGGGATTCCTACGAGCAGTACTTC	CASKAGQGDSYEQYF
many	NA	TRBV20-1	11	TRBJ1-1	TGCAGTGCCCCCCGGGGGCCTGAAGCTTTCTTT	CSAPRGPEAFF
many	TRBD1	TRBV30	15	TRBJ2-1	TGTGCCTGGAGTCCGACAGGGTCCCCATGGGATGAGCAGTTCTTC	CAWSPTGSPWDEQFF
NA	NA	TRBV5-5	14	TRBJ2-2	TGTGCCAGCAGCCAGTGGTATAACACCGGGGAGCTGTTTTTT	CASSQWYNTGELFF
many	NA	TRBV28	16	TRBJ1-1	TGTGCCAGCAGTTTATGGGACCCCCTAAAACCCACTGAAGCTTTCTTT	CASSLWDPLKPTEAFF
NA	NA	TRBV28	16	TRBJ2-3	TGTGCCAGCAGCGTAGAGCCGGGAATTTCCACAGATACGCAGTATTTT	CASSVEPGISTDTQYF
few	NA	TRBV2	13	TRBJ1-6	TGTGCCAGCAGTGATTCCTTCAATTCACCCCTCCACTTT	CASSDSFNSPLHF
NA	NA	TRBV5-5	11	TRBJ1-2	TGTGCCAGCAGCTTGGTGGAATCCTACACCTTC	CASSLVESYTF
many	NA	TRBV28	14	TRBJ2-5	TGTGCCAGCAGTTCCCCTTCGCTTAAAGAGACCCAGTACTTC	CASSSPSLKETQYF
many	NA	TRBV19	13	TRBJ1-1	TGTGCCAGCCGAGAGTTTTCAGGCGCTGAAGCTTTCTTT	CASREFSGAEAFF
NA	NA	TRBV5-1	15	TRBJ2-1	TGCGCCACATCGGACACCGCCCGATCCCAGCCTGAGCAGTTCTTC	CATSDTARSQPEQFF